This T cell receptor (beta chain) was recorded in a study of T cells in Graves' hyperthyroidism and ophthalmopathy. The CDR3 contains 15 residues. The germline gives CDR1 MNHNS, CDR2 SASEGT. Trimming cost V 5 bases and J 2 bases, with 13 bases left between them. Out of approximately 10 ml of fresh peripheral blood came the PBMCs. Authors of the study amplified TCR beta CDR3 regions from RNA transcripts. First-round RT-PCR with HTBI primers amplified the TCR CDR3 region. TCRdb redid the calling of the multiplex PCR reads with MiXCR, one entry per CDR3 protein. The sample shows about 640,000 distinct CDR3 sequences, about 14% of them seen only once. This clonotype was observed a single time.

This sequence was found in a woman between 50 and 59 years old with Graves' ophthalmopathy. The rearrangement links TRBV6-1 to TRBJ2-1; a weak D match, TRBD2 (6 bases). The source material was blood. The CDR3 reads CASSPDRLAYNEQFF. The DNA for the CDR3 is TGTGCCAGCAGTCCCGACAGACTAGCCTACAATGAGCAGTTCTTC.